The 7 T cell receptor beta chains given below trace back to one sample, sequenced in a study of fetal regulatory T cell absence and autoimmunity. The method was immunoSEQ multiplex PCR; TCRdb's version includes in-frame clones alone and lacks a portion of them. There are more than 85,000 clones in the sample; more than 70% occur only once, and roughly 2% lies in the top ten. Specimen: pancreas tissue. Receptors were obtained from a male donor with IPEX syndrome.

The V call is TRBV5-1, the J call TRBJ2-5; D is unresolved. Trimming removed 0 bases from V and 4 bases from J, with 13 bases in between. CDR1 SGHRS and CDR2 YFSETQ come from the germline V gene. This CDR3 has 15 amino acids. Written as DNA, the CDR3 is TGCGCCAGCAGCTTGGCCCCCCACTGTGTAGAGACCCAGTACTTC. This gives the protein CASSLAPHCVETQYF. Full variable domain (outside the CDR3, taken from reference TRBV5-1 and TRBJ2-5): KAGVTQTPRYLIKTRGQQVTLSCSPISGHRSVSWYQQTPGQGLQFLFEYFSETQRNKGNFPGRFSGRQFSNSRSEMNVSTLELGDSALYLCASSLAPHCVETQYFGPGTRLLVL.

There are a few counts of this clone. This chain connects TRBV19 to TRBJ1-6; D possibly corresponds to TRBD1 (5 bases). The CDR3 has 15 amino acids. The V end lost 5 bases, the J end lost 7 bases, and 15 bases lay between the germline ends. Germline assignment: CDR1 LNHDA and CDR2 SQIVND (reference sequence). The CDR3 DNA follows: TGTGCCAGTAGTGTCGGAGGACACCAAAATTCACCCCTCCACTTT. This translates into CASSVGGHQNSPLHF. The full variable domain, rest sourced from reference TRBV19 and TRBJ1-6, is DGGITQSPKYLFRKEGQNVTLSCEQNLNHDAMYWYRQDPGQGLRLIYYSQIVNDFQKGDIAEGYSVSREKKESFPLTVTSAQKNPTAFYLCASSVGGHQNSPLHFGNGTRLTVT.

This rearrangement joins TRBV4-1 to TRBJ2-2; D is uncertain. The V gene's germline CDR1 is MGHRA and CDR2 YSYEKL. CDR3 length equals 12 residues. V was cut by 5 bases and J by 7 bases, with 8 bases left in between. The CDR3 sequence: CASSSPDGELFF. The CDR3, as DNA: TGCGCCAGCAGCTCCCCGGACGGGGAGCTGTTTTTT.

The gene calls are TRBV27 and TRBJ1-1; D uncertain. The CDR3 length is 16 residues. Trimming left V 3 bases short and J 0 bases short, with 14 bases between. Per the germline V gene, CDR1 is MNHEY and CDR2 is SMNVEV (reference sequence). CDR3 nucleotides: TGTGCCAGCAGTTTCGTTCCCCGGGCGATGAACACTGAAGCTTTCTTT. This sequence encodes CASSFVPRAMNTEAFF.

The chain joins TRBV6-5 to TRBJ2-7, with 7 nucleotides matching TRBD1. This CDR3 contains 12 residues. CDR1 and CDR2 from the germline V gene are MNHEY and SVGAGI. V lost 8 bases, J lost 3 bases, and 4 bases stayed unmatched. The CDR3 region has the DNA TGTGCCAGCGGTGCAGGGGGCTACGAGCAGTACTTC. This translates into CASGAGGYEQYF.

The V gene is TRBV14, the J gene TRBJ2-7; unclear D gene. CDR3 size: 15 residues. CDR1 is SGHDN, CDR2 FVKESK, per germline. V was cut by 8 bases and J by 7 bases, with 24 bases left in between. The CDR3 protein is CASWMCELPPREQYF. CDR3 coding DNA: TGTGCCAGCTGGATGTGTGAACTACCCCCGAGGGAGCAGTACTTC.

The rearrangement joins TRBV14 to TRBJ2-5; D possibly corresponds to TRBD1 (5 bases). Per germline, CDR1 SGHDN and CDR2 FVKESK. The V end was cut by 1 base, the J end by 1 base, with 10 bases between. The length of the CDR3 is 15 residues. The CDR3 bases are TGTGCCAGCAGCCAAGGGGGCAGGGCCCAAGAGACCCAGTACTTC. It yields the protein CASSQGGRAQETQYF.